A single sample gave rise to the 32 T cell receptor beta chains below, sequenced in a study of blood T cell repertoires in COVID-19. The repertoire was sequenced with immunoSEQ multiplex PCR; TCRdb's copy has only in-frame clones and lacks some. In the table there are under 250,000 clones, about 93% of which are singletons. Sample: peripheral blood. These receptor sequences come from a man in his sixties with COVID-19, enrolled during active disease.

The CDR3 spells CASSAFSGFGTDTQYF. The CDR3 DNA sequence: TGTGCCAGCAGCGCTTTTTCGGGATTCGGTACAGATACGCAGTATTTT. The chain carries TRBV9 and TRBJ2-3; a possible D gene is TRBD2 (5 bases). The CDR3 has 16 amino acids. Germline CDR1 reads SGDLS; CDR2 reads YYNGEE. With 3 bases removed from V and 3 bases from J, the gap between germline ends came to 17 bases.

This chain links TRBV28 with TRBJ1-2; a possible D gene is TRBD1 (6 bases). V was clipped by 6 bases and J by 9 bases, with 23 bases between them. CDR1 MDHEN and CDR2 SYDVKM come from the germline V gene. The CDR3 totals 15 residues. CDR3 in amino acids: CASSPGTPSSRSYTF. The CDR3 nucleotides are TGTGCCAGCAGCCCCGGGACACCTTCGAGTAGAAGCTACACCTTC.

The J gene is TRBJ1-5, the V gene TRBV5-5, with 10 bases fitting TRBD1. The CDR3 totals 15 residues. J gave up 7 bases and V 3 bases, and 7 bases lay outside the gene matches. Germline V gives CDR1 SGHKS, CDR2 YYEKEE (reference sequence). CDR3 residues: CASSSGQGIGQPQHF. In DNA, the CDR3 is TGTGCCAGCAGCTCGGGACAGGGGATCGGGCAGCCCCAGCATTTT.

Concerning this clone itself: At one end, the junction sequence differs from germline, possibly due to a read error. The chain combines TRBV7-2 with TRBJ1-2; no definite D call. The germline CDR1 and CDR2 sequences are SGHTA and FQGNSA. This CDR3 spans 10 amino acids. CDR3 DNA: TGTGCCAGCAGCTTACAGATTCCCTTCTTC. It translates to CASSLQIPFF.

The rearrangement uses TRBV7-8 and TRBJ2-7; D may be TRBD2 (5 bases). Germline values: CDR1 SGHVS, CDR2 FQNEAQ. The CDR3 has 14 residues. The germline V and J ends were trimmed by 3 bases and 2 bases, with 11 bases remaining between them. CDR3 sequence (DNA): TGTGCCAGCAGCTTCTACGGGGTAACCTACGAGCAGTACTTC. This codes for CASSFYGVTYEQYF.

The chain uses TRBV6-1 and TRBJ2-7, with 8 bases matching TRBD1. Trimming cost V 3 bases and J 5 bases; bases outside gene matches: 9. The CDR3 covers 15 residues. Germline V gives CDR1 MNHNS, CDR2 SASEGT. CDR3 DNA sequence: TGTGCCAGCAGTGATCCGGCAGGGGGCTTCGACGAGCAGTACTTC. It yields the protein CASSDPAGGFDEQYF.

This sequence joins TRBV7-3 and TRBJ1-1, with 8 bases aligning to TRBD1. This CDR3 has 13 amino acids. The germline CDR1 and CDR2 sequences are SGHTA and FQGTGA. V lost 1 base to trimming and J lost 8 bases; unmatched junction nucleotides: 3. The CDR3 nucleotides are TGTGCCAGCAGCTTAAGCACAGGGGGAGAAGCTTTCTTT. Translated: CASSLSTGGEAFF.

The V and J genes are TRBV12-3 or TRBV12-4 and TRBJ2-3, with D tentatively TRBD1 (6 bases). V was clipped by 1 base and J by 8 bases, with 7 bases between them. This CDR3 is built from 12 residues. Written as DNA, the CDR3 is TGTGCCAGCAGTTTAGGACAGGTTACGCAGTATTTT. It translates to CASSLGQVTQYF.

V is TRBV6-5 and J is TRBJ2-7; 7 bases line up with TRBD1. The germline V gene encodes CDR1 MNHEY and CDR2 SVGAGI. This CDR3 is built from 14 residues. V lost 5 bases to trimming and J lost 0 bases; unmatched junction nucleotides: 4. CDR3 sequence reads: CASSRQGSSYEQYF. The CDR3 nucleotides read TGTGCCAGCAGTCGACAGGGCAGCTCCTACGAGCAGTACTTC.

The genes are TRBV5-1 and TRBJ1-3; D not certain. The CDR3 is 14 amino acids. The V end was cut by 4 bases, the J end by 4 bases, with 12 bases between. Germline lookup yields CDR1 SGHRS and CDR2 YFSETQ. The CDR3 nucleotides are TGCGCCAGCAGCGGAGGGATGTCCGGAAACACCATATATTTT. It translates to CASSGGMSGNTIYF.

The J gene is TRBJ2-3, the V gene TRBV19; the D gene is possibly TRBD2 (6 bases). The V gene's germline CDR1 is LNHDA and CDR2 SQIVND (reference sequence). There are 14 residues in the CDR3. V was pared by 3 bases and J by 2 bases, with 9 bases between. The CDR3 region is CASSMGGATDTQYF. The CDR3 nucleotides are TGTGCCAGTAGTATGGGCGGGGCCACAGATACGCAGTATTTT.

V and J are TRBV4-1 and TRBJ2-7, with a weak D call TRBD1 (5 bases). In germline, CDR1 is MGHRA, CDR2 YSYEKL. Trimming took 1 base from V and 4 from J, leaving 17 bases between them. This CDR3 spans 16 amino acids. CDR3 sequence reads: CASSQGSATAKYEQYF. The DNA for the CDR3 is TGCGCCAGCAGCCAAGGATCCGCGACAGCAAAGTACGAGCAGTACTTC.

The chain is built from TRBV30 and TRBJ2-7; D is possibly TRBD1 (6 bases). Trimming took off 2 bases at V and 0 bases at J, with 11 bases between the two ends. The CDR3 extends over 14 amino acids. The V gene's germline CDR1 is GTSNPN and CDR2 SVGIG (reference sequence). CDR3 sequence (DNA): TGTGCCTGGAGTTATACAGGGCTCTCCTACGAGCAGTACTTC. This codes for CAWSYTGLSYEQYF.

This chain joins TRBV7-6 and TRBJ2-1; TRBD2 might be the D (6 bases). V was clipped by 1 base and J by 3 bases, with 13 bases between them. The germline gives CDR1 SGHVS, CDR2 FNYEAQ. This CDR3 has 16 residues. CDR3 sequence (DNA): TGTGCCAGCAGCTTAGATCGTGGGCGGGACTACAATGAGCAGTTCTTC. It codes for CASSLDRGRDYNEQFF.

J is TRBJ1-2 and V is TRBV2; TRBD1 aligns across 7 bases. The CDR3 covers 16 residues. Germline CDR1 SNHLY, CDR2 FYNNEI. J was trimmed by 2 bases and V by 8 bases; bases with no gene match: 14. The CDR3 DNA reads TGTGCCAGCTCCCGGGGTTTTTTGACAGGGAACTATGGCTACACCTTC. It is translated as CASSRGFLTGNYGYTF.

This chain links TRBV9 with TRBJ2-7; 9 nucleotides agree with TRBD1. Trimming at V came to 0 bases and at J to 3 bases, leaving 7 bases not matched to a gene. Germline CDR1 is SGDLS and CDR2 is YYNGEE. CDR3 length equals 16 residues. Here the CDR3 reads CASSVVTGTGYYEQYF. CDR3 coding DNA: TGTGCCAGCAGCGTAGTGACCGGGACAGGGTACTACGAGCAGTACTTC. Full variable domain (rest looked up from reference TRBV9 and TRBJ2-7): DSGVTQTPKHLITATGQRVTLRCSPRSGDLSVYWYQQSLDQGLQFLIQYYNGEERAKGNILERFSAQQFPDLHSELNLSSLELGDSALYFCASSVVTGTGYYEQYFGPGTRLTVT.

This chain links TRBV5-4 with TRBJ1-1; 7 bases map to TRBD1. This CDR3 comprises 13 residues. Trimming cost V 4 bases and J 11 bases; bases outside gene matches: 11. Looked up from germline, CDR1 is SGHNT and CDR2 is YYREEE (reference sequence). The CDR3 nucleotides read TGTGCCAGCAGCGGGAAGGGGGCGATGGGGGCTTTCTTT. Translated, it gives CASSGKGAMGAFF.

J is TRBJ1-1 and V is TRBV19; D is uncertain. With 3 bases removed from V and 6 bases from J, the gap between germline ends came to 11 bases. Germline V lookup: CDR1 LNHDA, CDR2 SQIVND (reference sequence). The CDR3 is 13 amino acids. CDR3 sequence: CASSIYVRSEAFF. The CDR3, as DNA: TGTGCCAGTAGTATTTACGTGCGATCTGAAGCTTTCTTT.

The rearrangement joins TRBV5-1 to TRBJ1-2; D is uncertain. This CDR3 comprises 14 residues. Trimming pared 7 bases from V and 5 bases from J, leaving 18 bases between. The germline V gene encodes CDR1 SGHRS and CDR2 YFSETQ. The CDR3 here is CASPEALPRYGYTF. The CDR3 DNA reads TGCGCCAGCCCCGAAGCCCTCCCGCGGTATGGCTACACCTTC.

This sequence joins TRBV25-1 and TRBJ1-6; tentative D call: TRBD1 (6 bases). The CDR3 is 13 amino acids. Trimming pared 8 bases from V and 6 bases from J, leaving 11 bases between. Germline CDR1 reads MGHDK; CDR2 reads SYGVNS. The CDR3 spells CASAEQGNSPLHF. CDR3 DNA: TGTGCCAGCGCGGAACAGGGTAATTCACCCCTCCACTTT.

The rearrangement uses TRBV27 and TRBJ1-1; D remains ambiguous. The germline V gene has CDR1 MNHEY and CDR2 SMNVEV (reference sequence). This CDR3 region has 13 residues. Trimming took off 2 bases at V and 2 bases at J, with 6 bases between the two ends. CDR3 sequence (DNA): TGTGCCAGCAGTTTAAATGTAAACACTGAAGCTTTCTTT. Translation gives CASSLNVNTEAFF.

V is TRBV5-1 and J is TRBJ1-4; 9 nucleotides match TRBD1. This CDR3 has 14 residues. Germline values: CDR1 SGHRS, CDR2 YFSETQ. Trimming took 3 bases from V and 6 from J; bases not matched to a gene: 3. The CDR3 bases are TGCGCCAGCAGCTCCGACAGGGGGGATGAAAAACTGTTTTTT. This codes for CASSSDRGDEKLFF.

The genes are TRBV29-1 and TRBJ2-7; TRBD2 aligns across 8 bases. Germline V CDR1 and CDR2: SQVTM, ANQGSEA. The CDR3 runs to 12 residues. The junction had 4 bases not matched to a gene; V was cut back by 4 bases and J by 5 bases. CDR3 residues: CSVGLAINEQYF. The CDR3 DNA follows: TGCAGCGTTGGACTAGCGATTAACGAGCAGTACTTC.

This chain's CDR3 is CASSIKGTAYEQYF. The CDR3 DNA follows: TGTGCCAGTAGTATAAAGGGGACAGCTTACGAGCAGTACTTC. This sequence joins TRBV19 and TRBJ2-7; 7 nucleotides agree with TRBD1. CDR1 is LNHDA and CDR2 is SQIVND in the germline V gene (reference sequence). The CDR3 has 14 residues. V lost 2 bases, J lost 4 bases, and 5 bases stayed unmatched.

CDR3 in amino acids: CASRPVGQGYGYTF. The CDR3 DNA reads as TGTGCCAGCAGACCTGTTGGACAGGGGTATGGCTACACCTTC. The chain is built from TRBV28 and TRBJ1-2, with 9 bases aligning to TRBD1. Germline trimming cut 6 bases from V and 5 bases from J; bases unmatched to any gene: 7. Germline V gene data show CDR1 as MDHEN and CDR2 as SYDVKM. The CDR3 has 14 residues.

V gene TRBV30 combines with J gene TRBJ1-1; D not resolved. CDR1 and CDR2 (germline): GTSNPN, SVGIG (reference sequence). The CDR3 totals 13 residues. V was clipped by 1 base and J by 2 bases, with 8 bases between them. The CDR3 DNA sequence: TGTGCCTGGAGTGGGTTAGTAAACACTGAAGCTTTCTTT. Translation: CAWSGLVNTEAFF.

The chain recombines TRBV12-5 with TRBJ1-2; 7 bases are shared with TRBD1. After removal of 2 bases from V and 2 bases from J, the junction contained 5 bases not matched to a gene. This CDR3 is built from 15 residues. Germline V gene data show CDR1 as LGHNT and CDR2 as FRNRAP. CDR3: CASGLPMGQNYGYTF. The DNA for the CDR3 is TGTGCTAGTGGTTTGCCCATGGGACAGAACTATGGCTACACCTTC. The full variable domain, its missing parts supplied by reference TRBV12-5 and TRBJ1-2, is DARVTQTPRHKVTEMGQEVTMRCQPILGHNTVFWYRQTMMQGLELLAYFRNRAPLDDSGMPKDRFSAEMPDATLATLKIQPSEPRDSAVYFCASGLPMGQNYGYTFGSGTRLTVV.

CDR3 in amino acids: CASSKGGRVRNEQFF. CDR3 sequence (DNA): TGTGCCAGTAGTAAAGGCGGGAGGGTAAGGAATGAGCAGTTCTTC. The rearrangement links TRBV19 to TRBJ2-1, with 9 bases that match TRBD2. The V gene's germline CDR1 is LNHDA and CDR2 SQIVND (reference sequence). With V trimmed by 4 bases and J by 7 bases, 8 bases remained unmatched. This CDR3 comprises 15 residues.

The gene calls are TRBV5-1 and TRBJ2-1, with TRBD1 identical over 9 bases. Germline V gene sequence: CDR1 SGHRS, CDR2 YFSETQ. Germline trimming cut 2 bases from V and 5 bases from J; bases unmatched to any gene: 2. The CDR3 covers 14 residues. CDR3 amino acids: CASSFRQGDNEQFF. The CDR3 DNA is TGCGCCAGCAGCTTCAGACAGGGGGACAATGAGCAGTTCTTC.

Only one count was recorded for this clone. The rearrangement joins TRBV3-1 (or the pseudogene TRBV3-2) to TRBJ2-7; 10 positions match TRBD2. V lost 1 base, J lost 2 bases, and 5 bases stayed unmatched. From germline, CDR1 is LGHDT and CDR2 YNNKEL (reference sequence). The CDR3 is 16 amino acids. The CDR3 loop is CASSQALAGDPYEQYF. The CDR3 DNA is TGTGCCAGCAGCCAAGCTCTAGCGGGAGACCCCTACGAGCAGTACTTC.

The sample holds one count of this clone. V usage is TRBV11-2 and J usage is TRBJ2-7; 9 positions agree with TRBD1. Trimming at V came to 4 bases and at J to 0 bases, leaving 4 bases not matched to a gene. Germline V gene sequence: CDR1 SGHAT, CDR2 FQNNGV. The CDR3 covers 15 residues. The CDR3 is CASSSDRGTSYEQYF. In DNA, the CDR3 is TGTGCCAGCAGCTCAGACAGGGGGACCTCCTACGAGCAGTACTTC. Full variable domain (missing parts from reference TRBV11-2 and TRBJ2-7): EAGVAQSPRYKIIEKRQSVAFWCNPISGHATLYWYQQILGQGPKLLIQFQNNGVVDDSQLPKDRFSAERLKGVDSTLKIQPAKLEDSAVYLCASSSDRGTSYEQYFGPGTRLTVT.

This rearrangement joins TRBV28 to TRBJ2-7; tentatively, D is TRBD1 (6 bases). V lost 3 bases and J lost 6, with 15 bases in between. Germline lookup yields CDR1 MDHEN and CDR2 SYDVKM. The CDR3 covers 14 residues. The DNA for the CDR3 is TGTGCCAGCAGTTTTAGGGACAACCCCTTCGAGCAGTACTTC. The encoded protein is CASSFRDNPFEQYF.